This T cell receptor (beta chain) originates from a study of blood T cells in healthy people across ages. Overall study results and limits: Higher diversity, along with more naive CD4+ cells, distinguished long-lived donors from aged donors.

This CDR3 contains 15 residues. Germline V gene lookup returns CDR1 MNHEY and CDR2 SVGAGI. Trimming shortened V by 5 bases and J by 8 bases, and 16 bases separated the two germline ends. The use of a sample-barcoded 5' primer and a J-beta primer mix characterized a second PCR of about 7 to 12 cycles. Per-sample output comprised a minimum of 2.5 million paired-end reads containing CDR3. TCRdb re-analysed the 5' RACE reads in MiXCR, keeping a single row per CDR3 protein. This table has about 290,000 distinct CDR3 sequences, 25% to 30% appearing once. PBMCs were isolated at a quantity of at least 6.5 million per sample. This clonotype was recorded a few times. The antigen is undetermined.

The clonotype was recovered from a woman in her 70s in good health. The chain uses TRBV6-5 and TRBJ1-6; D gene unclear. The sequenced material came from blood. CDR3: CASSRTGALDSPLHF. The CDR3 nucleotides are TGTGCCAGCAGTCGAACGGGCGCGCTTGATTCACCCCTCCACTTT.